The 24 T cell receptor beta chains presented below share a single source sample, sequenced in a study of TIL therapy for anti-PD-1-resistant metastatic lung cancer. Time point in this sample: pre-treatment sample, taken before nivolumab and TIL therapy. The libraries were made with immunoSEQ v3. Measured with immunoSEQ multiplex PCR; TCRdb has only the in-frame clones, and not every one. The sample carries some 43,000 clones, 70% to 80% recorded once. The source was blood, collected at baseline. All receptors come from a man in his 70s with non-small cell lung cancer.

The sample holds one count of this clone. One end of the junction varies from germline; a read error may be responsible. The chain employs TRBV15 and TRBJ1-4, with TRBD1 identical over 8 bases. The CDR3 runs to 15 residues. Germline-derived CDR1 and CDR2 are LNHNV and YYDKDF (reference sequence). CDR3 residues: CATSRETGELGSRIF. CDR3 in DNA: TGTGCCACCAGCAGAGAGACAGGGGAACTCGGTAGTAGGATTTTT.

This clone was picked up one time. V usage is TRBV5-1 and J usage is TRBJ2-5; D unresolved. Germline V gives CDR1 SGHRS, CDR2 YFSETQ. V was clipped by 2 bases and J by 5 bases, with 10 bases between them. The CDR3 runs to 13 residues. The CDR3 loop is CASSFSGKETQYF. CDR3 DNA: TGCGCCAGCAGCTTCTCCGGTAAGGAGACCCAGTACTTC.

The chain links TRBV28 to TRBJ1-5; no definite D call. This CDR3 region has 14 residues. CDR1 is MDHEN, CDR2 SYDVKM, per germline. V was cut by 6 bases and J by 2 bases, with 11 bases left in between. This CDR3 is CASRPSKGNQPQHF. CDR3 DNA: TGTGCCAGCAGACCAAGTAAGGGCAATCAGCCCCAGCATTTT.

The V call is TRBV5-1, the J call TRBJ2-1; no clear D. The germline V gene has CDR1 SGHRS and CDR2 YFSETQ. Trimming removed 4 bases from V and 7 bases from J, with 9 bases in between. CDR3 length equals 12 residues. CDR3 loop: CASSHGENEQFF. The DNA for the CDR3 is TGCGCCAGCAGCCATGGCGAGAATGAGCAGTTCTTC.

V usage is TRBV7-2 and J usage is TRBJ2-7; possibly TRBD2 for D (6 bases). Trimming shortened V by 1 base and J by 3 bases, and 7 bases separated the two germline ends. This CDR3 contains 13 residues. Germline V gene lookup returns CDR1 SGHTA and CDR2 FQGNSA. The CDR3 region is CASSLEEGYEQYF. CDR3 in DNA: TGTGCCAGCAGCTTAGAGGAGGGCTACGAGCAGTACTTC.

V is TRBV5-1 and J is TRBJ1-1, with a possible D match to TRBD1 (5 bases). V gave up 4 bases and J gave up 4 bases, with 17 bases separating them. CDR3 length: 15 amino acids. Germline CDR1 SGHRS, CDR2 YFSETQ. CDR3 region: CASSRVGGALTEAFF. In nucleotides, the CDR3 is TGCGCCAGCAGCCGGGTCGGGGGTGCACTCACTGAAGCTTTCTTT.

This chain uses TRBV7-2 with TRBJ2-1; 13 bases fit TRBD2. V trimming: 2 bases; J trimming: 5 bases; junction bases outside the gene matches: 3. Germline lookup yields CDR1 SGHTA and CDR2 FQGNSA. This CDR3 is built from 16 residues. Written as DNA, the CDR3 is TGTGCCAGCAGCTTATCGGGGACTAGCGGGAACAATGAGCAGTTCTTC. Translating it yields CASSLSGTSGNNEQFF.

The V and J genes are TRBV29-1 and TRBJ2-1; TRBD1 matches at 10 bases. Germline values: CDR1 SQVTM, CDR2 ANQGSEA. The J segment lost 5 bases and the V segment lost 7 bases, leaving 5 bases of the junction unmatched. The CDR3 has 13 amino acids. The CDR3 nucleotides read TGCAGCGGACCGGGACAGGGGAACAATGAGCAGTTCTTC. Protein sequence: CSGPGQGNNEQFF.

The J gene is TRBJ2-7, the V gene TRBV30, with D unclear. CDR1 is GTSNPN, CDR2 SVGIG, per germline (reference sequence). The CDR3 extends over 12 amino acids. The germline V and J ends were trimmed by 1 base and 4 bases, with 8 bases remaining between them. CDR3 bases: TGTGCCTGGAGTGATTTTAAGTACGAGCAGTACTTC. The encoded protein is CAWSDFKYEQYF.

As DNA, the CDR3 is TGTGCCAGCAGCTACGGACTAGCGGGAGGAACAGATACGCAGTATTTT. Protein: CASSYGLAGGTDTQYF. The gene calls are TRBV7-8 and TRBJ2-3; TRBD2 aligns across 14 bases. The CDR3 covers 16 residues. Germline V gives CDR1 SGHVS, CDR2 FQNEAQ. V was clipped by 4 bases and J by 3 bases; unmatched bases: 3.

This clone appeared a few times. J is TRBJ2-5 and V is TRBV27, with D tentatively TRBD1 or TRBD2 (5 bases each). The germline gives CDR1 MNHEY, CDR2 SMNVEV (reference sequence). V lost 2 bases, J lost 2 bases, and 9 bases lay in between. The CDR3 extends over 14 amino acids. The CDR3 loop reads CASSLRGQQETQYF. For the CDR3, the DNA is TGTGCCAGCAGTTTACGGGGCCAACAAGAGACCCAGTACTTC.

The chain links TRBV7-2 to TRBJ2-1; 9 bases map to TRBD2. J gave up 0 bases and V 3 bases, and 3 bases lay outside the gene matches. The CDR3 covers 16 residues. The germline V gene has CDR1 SGHTA and CDR2 FQGNSA. CDR3 sequence reads: CASSLVSGSSYNEQFF. The DNA for the CDR3 is TGTGCCAGCAGCTTGGTTAGCGGGAGCTCCTACAATGAGCAGTTCTTC.

The chain has TRBV6-5 and TRBJ1-1, with D possibly matching TRBD1 (5 bases). The CDR3 consists of 13 residues. From germline, CDR1 is MNHEY and CDR2 SVGAGI. V lost 0 bases and J 3 bases, leaving 5 bases between the germline ends. CDR3 DNA: TGTGCCAGCAGTTACTCACAGGACACTGAAGCTTTCTTT. It specifies CASSYSQDTEAFF.

The rearrangement joins TRBV7-2 to TRBJ2-3; D ambiguous. The CDR3 length is 12 residues. V was trimmed by 3 bases and J by 4 bases, leaving 5 bases between them. Germline CDR1 and CDR2: SGHTA and FQGNSA. Here the CDR3 reads CASSLDADTQYF. The DNA for the CDR3 is TGTGCCAGCAGCTTGGATGCAGATACGCAGTATTTT.

V gene TRBV5-1 combines with J gene TRBJ2-5; tentatively, D is TRBD1 or TRBD2 (8 bases each). V lost 4 bases, J lost 2 bases, and 33 bases lay in between. Germline CDR1 SGHRS, CDR2 YFSETQ. This CDR3 is built from 21 residues. CDR3: CASSRLTGGTSQVVGQETQYF. The DNA for the CDR3 is TGCGCCAGCAGCCGTCTTACAGGGGGGACTAGTCAAGTAGTGGGGCAAGAGACCCAGTACTTC. The variable domain in full, with the rest retrieved from reference TRBV5-1 and TRBJ2-5, is KAGVTQTPRYLIKTRGQQVTLSCSPISGHRSVSWYQQTPGQGLQFLFEYFSETQRNKGNFPGRFSGRQFSNSRSEMNVSTLELGDSALYLCASSRLTGGTSQVVGQETQYFGPGTRLLVL.

The chain links TRBV7-9 to TRBJ2-3, with TRBD2 matching over 13 bases. The CDR3 is made up of 16 amino acids. CDR1 and CDR2 (germline): SEHNR, FQNEAQ (reference sequence). The J segment lost 6 bases and the V segment lost 3 bases, leaving 6 bases of the junction unmatched. DNA of the CDR3: TGTGCCAGCAGCTTCGGGACTAGCGGGGCGAGGGATACGCAGTATTTT. It codes for CASSFGTSGARDTQYF.

The rearrangement links TRBV7-8 to TRBJ2-4; TRBD1 aligns across 7 bases. The V segment lost 3 bases and the J segment 6 bases; nucleotides outside the gene matches: 5. Germline CDR1 SGHVS, CDR2 FQNEAQ. The CDR3 has 14 amino acids. This chain's CDR3 is CASSFEGAINIQYF. CDR3 sequence (DNA): TGTGCCAGCAGCTTTGAGGGGGCGATAAACATTCAGTACTTC. Using reference TRBV7-8 and TRBJ2-4 for the parts outside the CDR3, the full variable domain is GAGVSQSPRYKVAKRGQDVALRCDPISGHVSLFWYQQALGQGPEFLTYFQNEAQLDKSGLPSDRFFAERPEGSVSTLKIQRTQQEDSAVYLCASSFEGAINIQYFGAGTRLSVL.

This clone has a single count. The rearrangement links TRBV29-1 to TRBJ2-7; 7 bases agree with TRBD1. Germline V gives CDR1 SQVTM, CDR2 ANQGSEA. This CDR3 is built from 13 residues. V lost 3 bases, J lost 4 bases, and 6 bases stayed unmatched. This CDR3 reads CSVDNPGGYEQYF. The CDR3, as DNA: TGCAGCGTTGATAACCCAGGGGGTTACGAGCAGTACTTC.

V usage is TRBV9 and J usage is TRBJ2-5; 8 nucleotides align to TRBD1. CDR1 SGDLS and CDR2 YYNGEE come from the germline V gene. V trimming: 0 bases; J trimming: 4 bases; junction bases outside the gene matches: 2. CDR3 length: 14 amino acids. The CDR3 region is CASSVGTGRETQYF. Here the CDR3 DNA reads TGTGCCAGCAGCGTAGGGACAGGGCGAGAGACCCAGTACTTC.

The V gene is TRBV5-4, the J gene TRBJ2-5, with TRBD2 matching over 7 bases. The better agreement between TRBJ2-7 and the DNA end casts doubt on the J call. The CDR3 runs 17 residues. CDR1 SGHNT and CDR2 YYREEE come from the germline V gene (reference sequence). CDR3 bases: TGTGCCAGCAGCTGGGGGGTAAATCGGGAGGTCTCCTACGAGCAGTACTTC. The encoded protein is CASSWGVNREVSYEQYF.

The J gene is TRBJ2-1, the V gene TRBV5-4, with D tentatively TRBD1 or TRBD2 (5 bases each). The V gene's germline CDR1 is SGHNT and CDR2 YYREEE (reference sequence). Trimming pared 5 bases from V and 0 bases from J, leaving 12 bases between. This CDR3 is 15 amino acids long. The CDR3 DNA is TGTGCCAGCAGAGCCGGGACGAGCTCCTACAATGAGCAGTTCTTC. It is translated as CASRAGTSSYNEQFF. Full variable domain (remainder filled in from reference TRBV5-4 and TRBJ2-1): ETGVTQSPTHLIKTRGQQVTLRCSSQSGHNTVSWYQQALGQGPQFIFQYYREEENGRGNFPPRFSGLQFPNYSSELNVNALELDDSALYLCASRAGTSSYNEQFFGPGTRLTVL.

The genes are TRBV10-3 and TRBJ1-5; D is perhaps TRBD1 (5 bases). With 2 bases removed from V and 5 bases from J, the gap between germline ends came to 16 bases. The germline V gene encodes CDR1 ENHRY and CDR2 SYGVKD. The CDR3 spans 16 residues. The CDR3 loop is CAISEPGLRPDQPQHF. The CDR3 DNA reads TGTGCCATCAGTGAGCCGGGACTTAGGCCCGATCAGCCCCAGCATTTT.

V is TRBV7-9 and J is TRBJ1-6; 8 bases are shared with TRBD1. The CDR3 loop spans 15 amino acids. Per the germline V gene, CDR1 is SEHNR and CDR2 is FQNEAQ (reference sequence). J lost 9 bases, V lost 6 bases, and 10 bases had no gene match. CDR3 region: CASRSGGGGSSPLHF. In DNA form, the CDR3 reads TGTGCCAGCAGATCAGGGGGCGGGGGGAGTTCACCCCTCCACTTT.

The chain is built from TRBV10-3 and TRBJ2-7, with 7 nucleotides matching TRBD1. Per the germline V gene, CDR1 is ENHRY and CDR2 is SYGVKD. The CDR3 sequence is 13 residues long. The J segment lost 2 bases and the V segment lost 9 bases, leaving 7 bases of the junction unmatched. CDR3: CAMRSGQTYEQYF. In nucleotides, the CDR3 is TGTGCCATGAGATCGGGACAGACCTACGAGCAGTACTTC.